Sequencing of this TCR beta chain was carried out in a study of T cell responses to AZD1222 COVID-19 vaccine. Study findings and constraints: Clonal diversity was possibly underestimated, and the donors were mostly white British, with more females.

Clones were sequenced by immunoSEQ multiplex PCR, and TCRdb holds only the in-frame ones, with some missing. The repertoire holds around 150,000 clones, with around 90% as singletons. This clone was counted once. Antigen specificity is unknown. The CDR3 totals 15 residues. Germline V gives CDR1 SGHNT, CDR2 YYREEE (reference sequence). V lost 3 bases and J lost 2; bases outside the gene matches: 5. The clonotype was recovered from an adult who received the AZD1222 COVID-19 vaccine. V and J are TRBV5-4 and TRBJ2-7, with TRBD2 identical over 10 bases. Sample: peripheral blood, taken 28 days after the second AZD1222 dose. The CDR3 spells CASSYWTSGPYEQYF. CDR3 DNA: TGTGCCAGCAGCTACTGGACTAGCGGACCCTACGAGCAGTACTTC. Variable domain in full (rest from reference TRBV5-4 and TRBJ2-7): ETGVTQSPTHLIKTRGQQVTLRCSSQSGHNTVSWYQQALGQGPQFIFQYYREEENGRGNFPPRFSGLQFPNYSSELNVNALELDDSALYLCASSYWTSGPYEQYFGPGTRLTVT.